These 10 T cell receptor beta chains were sequenced from one sample in a study of vaccination effects on CD4 cells after COVID-19. No antigen is known for these receptors. The ViraFEST assay expanded antigen-specific CD4+ T cells with viral peptide pools before sequencing. Cultured cells yielded isolated CD4+ T cells after 10 days. Everyone in the study got two shots of either the BNT162b2 or mRNA-1273 vaccine. Data came from immunoSEQ multiplex PCR; TCRdb stores just in-frame clones and leaves some out. The sample holds approximately 26,000 clones, more than 60% seen once. Sequencing was performed on CD4+ T cells from PBMCs cultured with HCoV-NL63 spike peptides, taken after COVID-19 vaccination. All receptors come from a human donor who received a COVID-19 vaccine.

J is TRBJ1-5 and V is TRBV5-1, with 8 nucleotides matching TRBD1. V was clipped by 1 base and J by 2 bases; unmatched bases: 2. CDR3 length: 15 amino acids. CDR1 is SGHRS, CDR2 YFSETQ, per germline. Here the CDR3 reads CASSLSGGGNQPQHF. The DNA of the CDR3 is TGCGCCAGCAGCTTGTCAGGGGGCGGCAATCAGCCCCAGCATTTT.

The chain is built from TRBV3-1 (or the pseudogene TRBV3-2) and TRBJ2-1; 7 bases line up with TRBD1. Germline trimming cut 1 base from V and 6 bases from J; bases unmatched to any gene: 3. Per the germline V gene, CDR1 is LGHDT and CDR2 is YNNKEL (reference sequence). CDR3 length: 14 residues. CDR3 nucleotide sequence: TGTGCCAGCAGCCAAGGAGGGGGCGTCAATGAGCAGTTCTTC. It yields the protein CASSQGGGVNEQFF.

The J gene is TRBJ1-4, the V gene TRBV6-6; the D is unclear. This CDR3 has 14 amino acids. Germline V CDR1 and CDR2: MNHNY, SVGAGI (reference sequence). V dropped 6 bases and J dropped 6 bases, with 14 bases sitting between them. The CDR3 loop reads CASRHAPGHEKLFF. The CDR3 nucleotides read TGTGCCAGCAGGCACGCCCCTGGTCATGAAAAACTGTTTTTT.

This chain joins TRBV25-1 and TRBJ1-2, with D perhaps TRBD1 (6 bases). V lost 8 bases and J lost 4, with 11 bases in between. This CDR3 contains 12 residues. The germline CDR1 and CDR2 sequences are MGHDK and SYGVNS. The CDR3 region is CASLDRTYGYTF. The CDR3 DNA reads as TGTGCCAGCCTGGACAGAACCTATGGCTACACCTTC.

This rearrangement joins TRBV19 to TRBJ1-1; the D is unclear. The V end was cut by 1 base, the J end by 0 bases, with 9 bases between. The length of the CDR3 is 15 residues. Germline CDR1 and CDR2: LNHDA and SQIVND (reference sequence). CDR3 protein: CASSIVAVMNTEAFF. CDR3 nucleotide sequence: TGTGCCAGTAGTATAGTTGCGGTTATGAACACTGAAGCTTTCTTT.

The chain is built from TRBV7-9 and TRBJ2-7; 10 bases are shared with TRBD2. The CDR3 contains 14 residues. Germline assignment: CDR1 SEHNR and CDR2 FQNEAQ (reference sequence). The J segment lost 4 bases and the V segment lost 3 bases, leaving 3 bases of the junction unmatched. CDR3 bases: TGTGCCAGCAGCTTGCTAGCGGGAGTGTACGAGCAGTACTTC. Translated: CASSLLAGVYEQYF.

The chain recombines TRBV29-1 with TRBJ2-7; TRBD2 matches at 7 bases. J lost 0 bases, V lost 1 base, and 6 bases had no gene match. In germline, CDR1 is SQVTM, CDR2 ANQGSEA. CDR3 length equals 15 residues. The CDR3 coding sequence is TGCAGCGTTGAAGGGCGGCGCGGGAGCTCCTACGAGCAGTACTTC. The encoded protein is CSVEGRRGSSYEQYF.

The V gene is TRBV12-3 or TRBV12-4, the J gene TRBJ2-4, with 11 positions matching TRBD1. V lost 6 bases to trimming and J lost 5 bases; unmatched junction nucleotides: 0. This CDR3 comprises 13 residues. CDR3 region: CASRGQGENIQYF. For the CDR3, the DNA is TGTGCCAGCAGGGGACAGGGGGAAAACATTCAGTACTTC.

This clone was counted between two and nine times. The chain uses TRBV6-6 and TRBJ1-5, with D possibly TRBD1 on 5 matching bases. CDR3 length equals 14 residues. CDR1 and CDR2 from the germline V gene are MNHNY and SVGAGI (reference sequence). Trimming removed 7 bases from V and 6 bases from J, with 16 bases in between. This CDR3 is CASTPGGESQPQHF. As DNA, the CDR3 is TGTGCCAGCACACCGGGGGGGGAGAGTCAGCCCCAGCATTTT.

In DNA, the CDR3 is TGTGCCAGTAGTCCCGGGACAGTTAATGGCTACACCTTC. Translated: CASSPGTVNGYTF. This chain connects TRBV19 to TRBJ1-2, with 7 positions matching TRBD1. V lost 5 bases, J lost 6 bases, and 6 bases stayed unmatched. The CDR3 runs to 13 residues. CDR1 and CDR2 (germline): LNHDA, SQIVND (reference sequence).